The present entry profiles one TCR beta chain with its context. Its target is not known. CD4 T cells were positively selected, then CD8 T cells from the CD4-negative fraction. The data stem from a study of naive and memory T cell subsets. The germline CDR1 and CDR2 sequences are SEHNR and FQNEAQ (reference sequence). Trimming pared 1 base from V and 8 bases from J, leaving 17 bases between. This CDR3 has 15 amino acids. The beta constant-region primer was an equimolar mix of two oligonucleotides covering TRBC1 and TRBC2. The ligated cDNA underwent four PCR rounds using SP2 and nested alpha and beta constant-region primers. MiXCR was run by TCRdb on the UMI-ligation and nested PCR reads, yielding one entry per CDR3 protein. The table includes about 18,000 distinct CDR3 sequences, around 8.2% detected once. Study-wide points: The power law exponent of TCR abundance differed between naive and memory cells. TCR counts from RNA may reflect activation-linked expression changes.

Specimen: central memory CD8+ T cells from blood. The rearrangement uses TRBV7-9 and TRBJ1-2, with D uncertain. The origin of this receptor is a human donor in good health. The CDR3: CASSLGSKDLGGYTF. CDR3 DNA sequence: TGTGCCAGCAGCTTAGGATCCAAGGACCTGGGGGGCTACACCTTC. Drawing the rest from reference TRBV7-9 and TRBJ1-2, the complete variable domain is DTGVSQNPRHKITKRGQNVTFRCDPISEHNRLYWYRQTLGQGPEFLTYFQNEAQLEKSRLLSDRFSAERPKGSFSTLEIQRTEQGDSAMYLCASSLGSKDLGGYTFGSGTRLTVV.